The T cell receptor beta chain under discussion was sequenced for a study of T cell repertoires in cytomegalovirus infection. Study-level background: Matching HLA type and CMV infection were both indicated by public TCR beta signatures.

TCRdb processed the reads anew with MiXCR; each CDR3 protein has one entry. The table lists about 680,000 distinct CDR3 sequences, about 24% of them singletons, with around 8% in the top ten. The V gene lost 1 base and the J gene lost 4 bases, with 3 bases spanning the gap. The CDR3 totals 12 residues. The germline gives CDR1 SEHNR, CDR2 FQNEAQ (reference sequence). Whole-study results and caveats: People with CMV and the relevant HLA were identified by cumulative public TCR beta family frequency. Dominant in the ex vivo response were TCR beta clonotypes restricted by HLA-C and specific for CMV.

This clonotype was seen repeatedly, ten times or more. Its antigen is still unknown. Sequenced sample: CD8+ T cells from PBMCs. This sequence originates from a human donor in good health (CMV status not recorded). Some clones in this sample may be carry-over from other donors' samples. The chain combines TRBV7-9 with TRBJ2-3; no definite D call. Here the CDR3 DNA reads TGTGCCAGCAGCTTAGACCCAGATACGCAGTATTTT. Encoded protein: CASSLDPDTQYF.